This T cell receptor beta chain came from a study of T cells after yellow fever vaccination. Study-level background: Each low-cell-number fraction was prepared by means of SMART-Seq v4 Ultra Low Input. Broader study findings: A small proportion of clonotypes was detected in both the CD4 and CD8 compartments.

A universal primer site and UMIs were added as TCR cDNA was made by 5'RACE template switching. TCRdb redid the calling of the 5' RACE reads with MiXCR, one entry per CDR3 protein. The profile shows a few hundred thousand distinct CDR3 sequences, 6.8% of them singletons. This clonotype was found a few times. Its antigen is currently unknown. The clonotype was recovered from a man aged 18 to 29 who received the YFV17D yellow fever vaccine. This sample comprised PBMCs, obtained roughly seven weeks after the first yellow fever vaccination.

The CDR3 DNA sequence: TGTGCCACCAGGTCAGGGGACCTAGACACAGATACGCAGTATTTT. It is translated as CATRSGDLDTDTQYF. The chain employs TRBV24-1 and TRBJ2-3; TRBD1 is a possible D gene (6 bases). The germline V gene encodes CDR1 KGHDR and CDR2 SFDVKD. Deletions cut 7 bases from V and 2 bases from J, with 15 bases between. This CDR3 is 15 amino acids long.